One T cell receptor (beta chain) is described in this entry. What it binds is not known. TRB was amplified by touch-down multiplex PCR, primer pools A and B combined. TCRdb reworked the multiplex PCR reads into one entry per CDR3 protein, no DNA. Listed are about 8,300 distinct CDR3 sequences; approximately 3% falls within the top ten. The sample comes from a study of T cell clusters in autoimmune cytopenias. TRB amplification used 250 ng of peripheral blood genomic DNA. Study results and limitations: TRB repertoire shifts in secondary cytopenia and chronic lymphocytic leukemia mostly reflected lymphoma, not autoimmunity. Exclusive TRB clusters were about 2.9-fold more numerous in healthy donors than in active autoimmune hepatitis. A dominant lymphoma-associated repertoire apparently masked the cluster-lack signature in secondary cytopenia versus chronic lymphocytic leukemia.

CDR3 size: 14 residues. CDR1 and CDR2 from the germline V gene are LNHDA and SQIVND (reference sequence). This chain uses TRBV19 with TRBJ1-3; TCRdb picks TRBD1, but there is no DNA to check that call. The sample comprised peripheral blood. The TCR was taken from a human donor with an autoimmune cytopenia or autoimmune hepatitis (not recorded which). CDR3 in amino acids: CASQDSSLRNTIYF.